This TCR beta chain was found in a study of blood T cell repertoires in COVID-19. Study information: Both acute and convalescent COVID-19 samples were obtained from the United States, Italy and Spain. Nucleic acid was either cDNA or gDNA, and it came from T cells, B-cell-depleted T cells, or PBMCs.

In the original processing: Scientists estimated how many nucleated cells there were by amplifying reference gene primers. Assay: immunoSEQ multiplex PCR; the TCRdb copy retains only in-frame clones and omits some. The DNA gave D and trimming, while V, J and clone size come from that table. The sample holds 150,000 to 200,000 clones, around 86% seen once. The sequencing input was peripheral blood. The TCR comes from an elderly woman in a cohort sampled during active or convalescent COVID-19.

CDR3 sequence: CASSKSGLAGTSTDTQYF. The CDR3 nucleotides read TGCGCCAGCAGCAAAAGCGGGCTAGCGGGCACTAGCACAGATACGCAGTATTTT. This chain links TRBV4-3 with TRBJ2-3, with 8 bases fitting TRBD2. Germline CDR1 is LGHNA and CDR2 is YSLEER. This CDR3 has 18 amino acids. The V gene end was trimmed by 5 bases and the J gene end by 0 bases; junction bases not matched to a gene: 13.